This TCR beta chain was sequenced for a study of cytomegalovirus exposure and HLA in healthy donors. Looking at the study overall: Per a later analysis, the 666 first-cohort and some 130 validation repertoires shared one platform.

As to this clone: Its antigen is not identified.

Sequenced by immunoSEQ multiplex PCR; TCRdb stores in-frame clones only, minus some. The data contain some 230,000 clones, just over 90% of them singletons. The V gene's germline CDR1 is MNHNS and CDR2 SASEGT. V dropped 4 bases and J dropped 1 base, with 10 bases sitting between them. The CDR3 spans 14 residues. Study-wide points: The classifier, whose performance was assessed in both the original and validation cohorts, reportedly diagnosed cytomegalovirus status with high specificity and sensitivity. The tendency of first-cohort TCR clusters to co-occur in the 110 or so validation repertoires emerged from a later analysis. Overall, roughly 160 TCR beta chains were annotated as cytomegalovirus-associated.

The J gene is TRBJ1-2, the V gene TRBV6-1; possibly TRBD1 for D (6 bases). The sample comprised PBMCs. This sequence originates from a woman in her late teens or twenties in good health and CMV-seronegative. The CDR3 region is CASSATGVNYGYTF. The CDR3 coding sequence is TGTGCCAGCAGTGCGACAGGAGTTAACTATGGCTACACCTTC.